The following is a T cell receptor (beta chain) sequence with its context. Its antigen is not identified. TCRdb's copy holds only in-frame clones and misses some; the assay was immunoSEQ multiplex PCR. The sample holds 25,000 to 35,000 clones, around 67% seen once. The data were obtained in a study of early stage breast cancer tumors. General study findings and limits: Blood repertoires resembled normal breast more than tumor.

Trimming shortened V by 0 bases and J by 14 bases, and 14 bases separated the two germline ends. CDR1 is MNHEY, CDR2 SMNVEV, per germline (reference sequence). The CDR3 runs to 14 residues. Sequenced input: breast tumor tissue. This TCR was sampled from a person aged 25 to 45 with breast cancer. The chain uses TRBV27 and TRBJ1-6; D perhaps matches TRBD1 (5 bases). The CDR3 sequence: CASSLSGAYRTLHF. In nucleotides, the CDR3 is TGTGCCAGCAGTTTATCAGGGGCGTATAGGACCCTCCACTTT.